The rows below give T cell receptor beta chains drawn from one sample of a study of CD8+CD57+ T cells in acquired aplastic anemia. Via MiXCR, TCRdb re-called the reads, giving one row per CDR3 protein. There are fewer than 70,000 distinct CDR3 sequences in the sample; approximately 50% occur only once, and about 8% lies in the top ten. Source material: sorted CD4+, CD8+, or CD8+CD57+ T cells (not recorded which) from PBMCs. These receptors came from a human donor in good health, serving as a control. CDR3s include the opening cysteine and the closing phenylalanine or tryptophan. D genes are given only for firm matches. Size values are once, few and many counts, or a class for expanded clones, and some rows have none.

V	length	D	J	size	DNA	CDR3
TRBV7-3	12	TRBD1	TRBJ2-1	NA	TGCGCCACCCCGGGACAGCACAATGAGCAGTCCTTC	CATPGQHNEQSF
TRBV11-2	17	NA	TRBJ2-4	NA	TGTGCCAGCAGCTTATACACAGGAAGCCTAGCCAAAAACATTCAGTACTTC	CASSLYTGSLAKNIQYF
TRBV5-1	15	NA	TRBJ1-2	NA	TGCGCCAGCAGCAGCGTCGAGGGAGGGAACTATGGCTACACCTTC	CASSSVEGGNYGYTF
TRBV10-1	14	TRBD1	TRBJ1-1	many	TGCGCCAGCAGTGACCCAGGGACAGCCGACGTTGCTTTCTTT	CASSDPGTADVAFF
TRBV10-3	13	NA	TRBJ2-3	few	TGTGCCATCAGGCCGGAAGGCACAGATACGCAGTATTTT	CAIRPEGTDTQYF
TRBV2	18	TRBD2	TRBJ2-5	many	TGTGCCAGCAGACCGTTCGGACTAGCGGGGGGACCCCAAGAGACCCAGTACTTC	CASRPFGLAGGPQETQYF
TRBV7-2	14	NA	TRBJ1-1	NA	TGTGCCAGCAGCTTAGAGGCAGGGGACACTGAAGCTTTCTTT	CASSLEAGDTEAFF
TRBV15	15	NA	TRBJ2-5	NA	TGTGCCACCAGCATTGTCAGGACAGCACAAGAGACCCAGTACTTC	CATSIVRTAQETQYF
TRBV7-3	13	NA	TRBJ1-2	NA	TGTGCCAGCAGCTTAAACGGAAACTATGGCTACACCTTC	CASSLNGNYGYTF
TRBV10-3	12	TRBD1	TRBJ2-7	NA	TGTGCCATCAGTGTGGACAGGGTCGAGCAGTACTTC	CAISVDRVEQYF
TRBV11-1	15	TRBD1	TRBJ2-3	NA	TGTGCCAGCAGCCAGACAGGGCTCAGTGCAGATACGCAGTATTTT	CASSQTGLSADTQYF
TRBV29-1	13	NA	TRBJ2-7	NA	TGCAGCGTTGAAGTGGCAGGGCCCTACGAGCAGTACTTC	CSVEVAGPYEQYF
TRBV7-9	15	NA	TRBJ1-5	NA	TGTGCCAGCAGCTTAGGGACAGTTGATCGCCAGCCCCAGCATTTT	CASSLGTVDRQPQHF
TRBV30	14	NA	TRBJ2-1	NA	TGTGCCTGGAGTGTACGGTCAGGCGTCGATGAGCAGTTCTTC	CAWSVRSGVDEQFF
TRBV2	13	NA	TRBJ2-1	medium-sized	TGTGCCAGCTGGCGAGACTCCTACAATGAGCAGTTCTTC	CASWRDSYNEQFF
TRBV7-3	14	TRBD1	TRBJ2-7	NA	TGTGCCAGCAGCTTTGGGACAGAAGTCCACGAGCAGTACTTC	CASSFGTEVHEQYF
TRBV7-3	14	TRBD1	TRBJ1-2	NA	TGTGCCAGCAGCCACACGGGACAGTTCTATGGCTACACCTTC	CASSHTGQFYGYTF
TRBV11-1	17	TRBD1	TRBJ2-7	NA	TGTGCCAGCAGCTTTCACCTCTGGACAGGAAGCTCCTACGAGCAGTACTTC	CASSFHLWTGSSYEQYF
TRBV10-2	15	NA	TRBJ2-7	NA	TGCGCCAGCAGTGAAGTCGGGTCGCGGTACAATGAGCAGTACTTC	CASSEVGSRYNEQYF
TRBV20-1	14	NA	TRBJ1-2	many	TGCAGTGCACGTGACAGCGGAACTAACTATGGCTACACCTTC	CSARDSGTNYGYTF
TRBV20-1	13	NA	TRBJ2-5	once	TGCAGTGCTAGTCGGGGTAGACAAGAGACCCAGTACTTC	CSASRGRQETQYF
TRBV2	11	TRBD1	TRBJ2-1	few	TGTGCCAGGGACAGGGAAGATGAGCAGTTCTTC	CARDREDEQFF
TRBV27	12	NA	TRBJ2-3	many	TGTGCCAGCAGTTTAGGCGGAGATACGCAGTATTTT	CASSLGGDTQYF
TRBV2	17	NA	TRBJ2-7	few	TGTGCCAGCGCCCCGGCCGAACAGTCCTTAACCACCTACGAGCAGTACTTC	CASAPAEQSLTTYEQYF
TRBV12-5	12	NA	TRBJ1-2	many	TGTGCTAGTGGCCCTCAGTTCGATGGCTACACCTTC	CASGPQFDGYTF
TRBV6-4	15	TRBD2	TRBJ2-1	many	TGTGCCAGCAGTGACTCTAGCGGGGGGAACAATGAGCAGTTCTTC	CASSDSSGGNNEQFF
TRBV5-4	13	NA	TRBJ1-2	NA	TGTGCCAGCAGCCCTACAGGGATGTCTGGCTACACCTTC	CASSPTGMSGYTF
TRBV7-7	13	NA	TRBJ2-5	once	TGTGCCAGCAGCTTCTATATCCAAGAGACCCAGTACTTC	CASSFYIQETQYF
TRBV4-2	16	TRBD1	TRBJ2-5	many	TGTGCCAGCAGCCACCGGACAGGGGGTTGGGAAGAGACCCAGTACTTC	CASSHRTGGWEETQYF
TRBV7-6	15	TRBD2	TRBJ2-1	NA	TGTGCCAGCAGCCCCTTCTCGGGGGGTATCAATGAGCAGTTCTTC	CASSPFSGGINEQFF
TRBV6-1	12	NA	TRBJ1-1	many	TGTGCCAGCACCCTGGGGGAAACTGAAGCTTTCTTT	CASTLGETEAFF
TRBV11-1	18	NA	TRBJ1-1	NA	TGTGCCAGCAGCTATCCGGGGGGTTTAATAGCGGCGAACACTGAAGCTTTCTTT	CASSYPGGLIAANTEAFF
TRBV19	16	NA	TRBJ2-7	NA	TGTGCCAGTAGACCCTCCGCAGGGGCATACACCTACGAGCAGTACTTC	CASRPSAGAYTYEQYF
TRBV4-1	15	TRBD1	TRBJ1-1	many	TGCGCCAGCAGCCATCCGACAGGGGGTGACACTGAAGCTTTCTTT	CASSHPTGGDTEAFF
TRBV4-2	13	TRBD1	TRBJ1-2	NA	TGTGCCAGCAGCCAAGCACAGGGGTCTGGCTACACCTTC	CASSQAQGSGYTF
TRBV3-1	15	NA	TRBJ2-1	many	TGTGCCAGCAGCCAAAGGGACTTCCCTTACAATGAGCAGTTCTTC	CASSQRDFPYNEQFF
TRBV2	12	NA	TRBJ1-1	NA	TGTGCCAGCAGTGAAAGGGCCACTGAAGCTTTCTTT	CASSERATEAFF
TRBV11-2	15	NA	TRBJ1-3	many	TGTGCCAGCAGCTTAGTAGTAGCGGGAATCAACACCATATATTTT	CASSLVVAGINTIYF
TRBV5-1	15	NA	TRBJ1-6	NA	TGCGCCAGCAGCTTGAGTGGGCACGGGAATTCACCCCTCCACTTT	CASSLSGHGNSPLHF
TRBV29-1	12	NA	TRBJ1-1	NA	TGCAGCGCTAGTGGGGGAGGAACTGAAGCTTTCTTT	CSASGGGTEAFF
TRBV27	13	NA	TRBJ1-5	many	TGTGCCAGCAGTTATTTGTCTACTCAGCCCCAGCATTTT	CASSYLSTQPQHF